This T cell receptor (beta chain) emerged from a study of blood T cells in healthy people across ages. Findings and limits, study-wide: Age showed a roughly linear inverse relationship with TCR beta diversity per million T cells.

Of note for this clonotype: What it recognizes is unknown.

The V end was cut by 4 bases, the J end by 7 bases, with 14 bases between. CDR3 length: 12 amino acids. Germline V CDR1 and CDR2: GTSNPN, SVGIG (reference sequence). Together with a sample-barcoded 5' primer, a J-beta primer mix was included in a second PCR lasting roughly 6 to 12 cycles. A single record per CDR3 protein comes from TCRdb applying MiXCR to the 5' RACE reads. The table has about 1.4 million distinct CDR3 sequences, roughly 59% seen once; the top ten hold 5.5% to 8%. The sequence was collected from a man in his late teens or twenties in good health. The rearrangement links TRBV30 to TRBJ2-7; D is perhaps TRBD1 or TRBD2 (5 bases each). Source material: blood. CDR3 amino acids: CAWTGTYNEQYF. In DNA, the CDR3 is TGTGCCTGGACAGGGACCTACAATGAGCAGTACTTC.